Shown below are 18 T cell receptor beta chains from a single sample sequenced in a study of T cell clusters in autoimmune cytopenias. Each sample's input was 250 ng genomic DNA, roughly 38,000 genome equivalents. TRB was amplified by touch-down multiplex PCR, primer pools A and B combined. TCRdb reprocessed the multiplex PCR reads and stores each CDR3 protein as one record, lacking DNA. This sample's table has 9,500 to 15,000 distinct CDR3 sequences. This sample was also put to use in a study of T cell repertoires in aging, cancer and after chemotherapy.

The material sequenced was peripheral blood. All receptors come from a human donor in good health.

V usage is TRBV9 and J usage is TRBJ2-3; the D call of TRBD1 rests on TCRdb alone, since no DNA is present to check it. This CDR3 comprises 15 residues. The V gene's germline CDR1 is SGDLS and CDR2 YYNGEE. The CDR3 here is CASGIGGASTDTQYF.

The gene calls are TRBV20-1 and TRBJ2-7; the D gene TCRdb calls, TRBD1, cannot be checked with no DNA. Germline V CDR1 and CDR2: DFQATT, SNEGSKA (reference sequence). The CDR3 length is 13 residues. Here the CDR3 reads CSAPGQGGYEQYF.

The J gene is TRBJ2-7, the V gene TRBV11-2. CDR1 SGHAT and CDR2 FQNNGV come from the germline V gene. The CDR3 has 12 residues. This chain's CDR3 is CASSFVDYEQYF.

This rearrangement joins TRBV6-1 to TRBJ1-3; TCRdb picks TRBD1, but there is no DNA to check that call. CDR1 is MNHNS and CDR2 is SASEGT in the germline V gene. The CDR3 has 14 amino acids. This CDR3 is CASSDGTEGNTIYF.

V gene TRBV5-6 combines with J gene TRBJ2-3; as DNA is missing, the TRBD2 call by TCRdb cannot be tested. Germline V gene sequence: CDR1 SGHDT, CDR2 YYEEEE. The CDR3 is made up of 15 amino acids. The CDR3 loop reads CASSREARDMGTQYF.

The V call is TRBV7-2, the J call TRBJ2-5; without DNA, the TCRdb call of TRBD1 cannot be checked. Germline CDR1 and CDR2: SGHTA and FQGNSA. This CDR3 spans 13 amino acids. CDR3 loop: CASSRTGAETQYF.

The chain uses TRBV13 and TRBJ2-3. Germline values: CDR1 PRHDT, CDR2 FYEKMQ (reference sequence). This CDR3 is 12 amino acids long. This CDR3 reads CASSYSTDTQYF.

This clonotype is deemed medium-sized (0.01 to 0.1%) by its frequency. The V gene is TRBV6-5, the J gene TRBJ2-2. This CDR3 spans 13 amino acids. CDR1 and CDR2 from the germline V gene are MNHEY and SVGAGI. The CDR3 spells CASSYSRAGELFF.

This clonotype is deemed medium-sized by its frequency. The gene calls are TRBV27 and TRBJ2-7; TCRdb's D call of TRBD1 is untestable without DNA. CDR1 is MNHEY and CDR2 is SMNVEV in the germline V gene (reference sequence). The CDR3 covers 11 residues. The chain's CDR3 is CASRRGHEQYF.

V is TRBV6-5 and J is TRBJ1-4; with no DNA, the TCRdb D assignment of TRBD1 cannot be verified. The CDR3 sequence is 15 residues long. Germline loops: CDR1 MNHEY, CDR2 SVGAGI. CDR3 loop: CASMTFPGVNEKLFF.

This chain uses TRBV12-3 or TRBV12-4 with TRBJ2-3; TCRdb names TRBD1, which stays unverified in the absence of DNA. The CDR3 loop spans 15 amino acids. CDR3 protein: CASSPDRGPTDTQYF.

The V and J genes are TRBV7-2 and TRBJ1-4; TCRdb designates TRBD1, a call that cannot be tested without DNA. The germline gives CDR1 SGHTA, CDR2 FQGNSA. The CDR3 extends over 16 amino acids. CDR3 protein: CASSSPETGANEKLFF.

The chain links TRBV12-3 or TRBV12-4 to TRBJ2-3; TCRdb lists TRBD2, though no DNA is available to test this call. This CDR3 has 17 amino acids. The CDR3 sequence: CASSLAFSGELTDTQYF.

The genes are TRBV20-1 and TRBJ1-5; TCRdb indicates TRBD1, and absent DNA this call remains unverified. From germline, CDR1 is DFQATT and CDR2 SNEGSKA (reference sequence). The CDR3 loop spans 12 amino acids. This chain's CDR3 is CSAGGSEGPQHF.

The chain couples TRBV10-3 to TRBJ2-7; TCRdb gives TRBD1 as the D gene, but with no DNA this cannot be confirmed. This CDR3 comprises 15 residues. Per the germline V gene, CDR1 is ENHRY and CDR2 is SYGVKD. This CDR3 reads CAIRGRDTSSYEQYF.

This clonotype is identified as medium-sized (0.01 to 0.1%) from frequency. The V and J genes are TRBV6-1 and TRBJ2-1; the D call of TRBD1 rests on TCRdb alone, since no DNA is present to check it. The CDR3 loop spans 14 amino acids. Germline V lookup: CDR1 MNHNS, CDR2 SASEGT. CDR3 sequence reads: CASRGGSSYNEQFF.

The chain couples TRBV4-2 to TRBJ2-3; without DNA, the TCRdb call of TRBD1 cannot be checked. Germline V lookup: CDR1 LGHNA, CDR2 YNFKEQ. This CDR3 has 19 amino acids. CDR3 residues: CASSQDPHFAGAQGDTQYF.

This clonotype registers medium-sized (0.01 to 0.1%) by frequency. This rearrangement joins TRBV6-5 to TRBJ1-3; TCRdb designates TRBD1, a call that cannot be tested without DNA. Germline CDR1 is MNHEY and CDR2 is SVGAGI. The CDR3 runs to 14 residues. The CDR3 loop is CASSQGTGGYTIYF.